This record looks at one T cell receptor beta chain sequence and its context. These data originate in a study of CD4 and CD8 cells across lung adenocarcinoma regions. Donors had localized lung adenocarcinoma, a non-small cell lung cancer. In TCRdb, the PCR reads were re-called with MiXCR into one record per CDR3 protein. The data show 21,000 or so distinct CDR3 sequences, with approximately 54% seen just once and under 35% held by the top ten. The receptor comes from a female donor with lung adenocarcinoma. The CD4 and CD8 labels of this study may be unreliable. Sequencing was performed on CD8+ T cells from the center of a lung tumor.

CDR3 in DNA: TGTGCCAGCAGTAAATTCTTCTCCTATAATTCACCCCTCCACTTT. Protein: CASSKFFSYNSPLHF. The V gene is TRBV12-3 or TRBV12-4, the J gene TRBJ1-6; D call uncertain. Trimming took 5 bases from V and 0 from J, leaving 8 bases between them. CDR3 size: 15 residues.